These T cell receptor beta chains were read from a single sample in a study of blood T cells in healthy people across ages. MiXCR, run by TCRdb on the 5' RACE reads, gives a single entry per CDR3 protein. The table lists 1.5 million or so distinct CDR3 sequences, approximately 40% of them singletons, with 7% to 9% in the top ten. Sequencing used blood. Receptors were obtained from a young woman in good health. Both conserved end residues are part of each CDR3. The order of the fields is J gene, V gene, D gene, clone size, CDR3 protein, CDR3 DNA. A D gene is named only where the DNA matches it firmly. Clone size is shown for a subset of rows, as once, few, many or a class of expanded clone.

TRBJ1-2 TRBV27 TRBD1 - CASSLGQGADYGYTF TGTGCCAGCAGTTTGGGGCAGGGGGCGGACTATGGCTACACCTTC
TRBJ2-1 TRBV3-1 - few CASSQGSTAHNEQFF TGTGCCAGCAGCCAAGGCAGCACCGCGCACAATGAGCAGTTCTTC
TRBJ1-6 TRBV20-1 TRBD1 - CSARPQGDSPLHF TGCAGTGCTAGACCCCAGGGGGATTCACCCCTCCACTTT
TRBJ2-1 TRBV12-3/TRBV12-4 - - CASTARDSLRRNEQFF TGTGCCAGCACCGCCCGGGATTCCCTAAGAAGAAATGAGCAGTTCTTC
TRBJ2-1 TRBV12-3/TRBV12-4 TRBD2 few CASTSPRERGGNEQFF TGTGCCAGCACCTCCCCTCGAGAGCGGGGGGGCAATGAGCAGTTCTTC
TRBJ2-1 TRBV4-1 - many CASSHPDTSYNEQFF TGCGCCAGCAGCCATCCCGACACCTCCTACAATGAGCAGTTCTTC
TRBJ2-7 TRBV3-1 - few CASSRYTTVLGEQYF TGTGCCAGCAGCCGATACACGACAGTCTTAGGCGAGCAGTACTTC
TRBJ2-7 TRBV4-2 - - CASSQDQGPYEQYF TGTGCCAGCAGCCAAGATCAAGGTCCCTACGAGCAGTACTTC
TRBJ2-1 TRBV12-3/TRBV12-4 TRBD2 few CASSPTSQSGNEQFF TGTGCCAGCAGCCCGACTAGCCAGTCGGGCAATGAGCAGTTCTTC
TRBJ1-2 TRBV6-5 - - CASSYPGARGYTF TGTGCCAGCAGTTACCCCGGGGCGAGGGGCTACACCTTC
TRBJ2-3 TRBV18 - - CASSPRTNTQYF TGTGCCAGCTCACCGCGGACTAATACGCAGTATTTT
TRBJ2-7 TRBV6-1 - - CASSGGITYEQYF TGTGCCAGCAGTGGAGGCATTACCTACGAGCAGTACTTC
TRBJ2-3 TRBV12-3/TRBV12-4 - few CASSLEFPFTDTQYF TGTGCCAGCAGTCTTGAGTTCCCCTTCACAGATACGCAGTATTTT
TRBJ2-3 TRBV7-2 - - CVGSRQGASTDTQYF TGTGTCGGCAGCCGCCAGGGCGCTAGCACAGATACGCAGTATTTT
TRBJ1-4 TRBV14 TRBD1 many CASSRTGGDYNEKLFF TGTGCCAGCAGCCGGACAGGGGGCGACTATAATGAAAAACTGTTTTTT
TRBJ1-5 TRBV3-1 - few CASSQGLQNQPQHF TGTGCCAGCAGCCAAGGGTTGCAGAATCAGCCCCAGCATTTT
TRBJ2-5 TRBV4-1 TRBD1 once CASSQVGTGPETQYF TGCGCCAGCAGCCAAGTCGGGACAGGGCCAGAGACCCAGTACTTC
TRBJ1-1 TRBV14 TRBD1 few CASSQDPHRTGKNTEAFF TGTGCCAGCAGCCAAGATCCCCATCGGACAGGGAAGAACACTGAAGCTTTCTTT
TRBJ2-5 TRBV5-1 TRBD1 - CASRTGTGGRETQYF TGCGCCAGCAGAACCGGGACAGGGGGCAGGGAGACCCAGTACTTC
TRBJ2-2 TRBV29-1 - - CSANYGSTGELFF TGCAGCGCTAACTATGGCTCCACCGGGGAGCTGTTTTTT
TRBJ2-7 TRBV6-7 TRBD1 - CASTTYRGPDYEQYF TGTGCCAGCACTACATACAGGGGGCCCGACTACGAGCAGTACTTC
TRBJ2-3 TRBV20-1 - - CSARAWVALPDTRYF TGCAGTGCGCGGGCCTGGGTGGCCCTCCCAGATACGCGGTATTTT
TRBJ2-3 TRBV28 TRBD2 - CASSLIPHWASGRAWDTQYF TGTGCCAGCAGCCTCATCCCCCACTGGGCTAGCGGGAGGGCGTGGGATACGCAGTATTTT
TRBJ2-1 TRBV3-1 - - CASSQDPRTPNYNEQFF TGTGCCAGCAGCCAAGATCCCCGTACCCCGAACTACAATGAGCAGTTCTTC
TRBJ2-1 TRBV5-1 - few CASSLVSASSYNEQFF TGCGCCAGCAGCTTGGTTTCAGCGAGCTCCTACAATGAGCAGTTCTTC
TRBJ2-1 TRBV29-1 TRBD2 few CSVRPTTSGSYNEQFF TGCAGCGTCAGACCAACAACTAGCGGGAGCTACAATGAGCAGTTCTTC
TRBJ2-1 TRBV27 - - CASSTASYNEQFF TGTGCCAGCAGTACGGCCTCCTACAATGAGCAGTTCTTC